The following is a TCR beta chain sequence with its context. This sample is drawn from a study of T cells after yellow fever vaccination. There are 14 residues in the CDR3. TCRdb redid the calling of the 5' RACE reads with MiXCR, one entry per CDR3 protein. Among about 96,000 distinct CDR3 sequences listed, about 8.2% were seen once. The receptor's source is a man aged 18 to 29 who received the YFV17D yellow fever vaccine. The material sequenced was CD8+ T cells not binding an NS4B(214-222) dextramer, sorted from PBMCs, taken around 15 days after the first yellow fever vaccination. J is TRBJ2-2 and V is TRBV21-1; TRBD1 is taken as the D call from the table, unchecked against the DNA. TRBV21-1 is noted as a pseudogene. CDR3 nucleotide sequence: TGTGCCCGAAGGGACAGCTTAAAAACCGGGGAGCTGTTTTTT. This encodes CARRDSLKTGELFF.